These 8 T cell receptor beta chains originate from one sample sequenced in a study of tissue T cells after allogeneic stem cell transplantation. Time point denoted: mouse harvest day 7 after allogeneic transplant. The graft held 10^6 splenic CD5+ T cells and 10^7 T-cell-depleted bone marrow cells. Data came from immunoSEQ multiplex PCR; TCRdb stores just in-frame clones and leaves some out. The repertoire holds fewer than 8,500 clones, under 55% seen once, with 2.2% in the top ten. The specimen was skin. These receptors were taken from a female BALB/c mouse given C57BL/6 T cells with graft-versus-host disease after an allogeneic hematopoietic cell transplant.

In regard to this clone: Gene labels here are mouse ones. The CDR3 goes on 1 residue after the read ends, and that part is filled in from the germline J gene. V usage is TRBV3 and J usage is TRBJ2-3, with 12 bases identical to TRBD1. The CDR3 contains 13 residues. V was clipped by 6 bases and J by 6 bases; unmatched bases: 1. Germline V gene lookup returns CDR1 SNHLY and CDR2 FYNGKV (reference sequence). CDR3 sequence: CASRGTGGETLYF. The part of the CDR3 DNA that was read is TGTGCCAGCAGGGGGACAGGGGGCGAAACGCTGTAT.

Concerning this clone itself: The genes and germline here are from mouse. The CDR3 is cut off 1 residue early in the read; its end comes from the germline J gene. This chain links TRBV13-2 with TRBJ2-4, with D uncertain. V was cut by 1 base and J by 2 bases, with 8 bases left in between. Germline V gene sequence: CDR1 NNHNN, CDR2 SYGAGS (reference sequence). This CDR3 has 14 amino acids. The covered CDR3 bases are TGTGCCAGCGGTGATAGGGCTTTTCAAAACACCTTGTAC. Translating gives CASGDRAFQNTLY. The CDR3 in full is CASGDRAFQNTLYF.

Worth noting for this clone: Mouse gene names and germline throughout. The CDR3 goes on 1 residue after the read ends, and that part is filled in from the germline J gene. The chain has TRBV26 and TRBJ2-7; TRBD2 matches at 12 bases. J was trimmed by 7 bases and V by 7 bases; bases with no gene match: 5. The CDR3 length is 13 residues. Germline CDR1 reads KGHPV; CDR2 reads FQNQEV (reference sequence). The CDR3 sequence is CASNRDWGDEQYF. The sequenced CDR3 bases are TGTGCCAGCAACCGGGACTGGGGGGACGAACAGTAC.

This clone was counted a few times. The gene names given are mouse names. The read stops 1 residue short of the end of the CDR3; the missing end is completed from the germline J gene. The chain carries TRBV23 and TRBJ2-3; TRBD2 is taken as the D call from the table, unchecked against the DNA. The V gene's germline CDR1 is KGHTA and CDR2 FQNQQP. The CDR3 covers 15 residues. The CDR3 bases that were read are TGCTCCAGCAGGGTGGGGGGCCCTAGTGCAGAAACGCTGTAT. Protein: CSSRVGGPSAETLY. The full CDR3 sequence reads CSSRVGGPSAETLYF.

Note on this clone: The genes are named according to mouse. Read coverage stops 1 residue before the CDR3 terminus; the germline J gene supplies the remainder. The chain links TRBV1 to TRBJ2-1; 8 positions agree with TRBD2. With 0 bases clipped from V and 7 bases from J, the junction kept 2 bases outside the gene matches. This CDR3 has 14 residues. The germline V gene encodes CDR1 NSQYPW and CDR2 LRSPGD (reference sequence). CDR3 amino acids: CTCSADWGEAEQFF. CDR3 bases read: TGCACCTGCAGTGCAGACTGGGGGGAGGCTGAGCAGTTC.

Points on this clone: Gene names are the mouse ones. Sequencing ends 1 residue short of the CDR3 end; the germline J gene provides the rest. This sequence joins TRBV26 and TRBJ1-2; D call uncertain. Germline loops: CDR1 KGHPV, CDR2 FQNQEV (reference sequence). V was cut by 2 bases and J by 0 bases, with 7 bases left in between. The CDR3 loop spans 14 amino acids. CDR3 DNA (partial): TGTGCCAGCAGTCTGCAGGCGTCAAACTCCGACTACACC. The encoded protein is CASSLQASNSDYT. The entire CDR3 is CASSLQASNSDYTF. Variable domain in full (rest from reference TRBV26 and TRBJ1-2): NSKVIQTPRYLVKGQGQKAKMRCIPEKGHPVVFWYQQNKNNEFKFLINFQNQEVLQQIDMTEKRFSAECPSNSPCSLEIQSSEAGDSALYLCASSLQASNSDYTFGSGTRLLVI.

This clone has only a few counts. The listed genes are named as in mouse. The observed sequence ends 1 residue before the CDR3 terminus, with the missing tail filled in from the germline J gene. This chain connects TRBV23 to TRBJ2-7; the DNA was not compared with TRBD2, the D call given in the table. Germline-derived CDR1 and CDR2 are KGHTA and FQNQQP. The CDR3 is 15 residues long. CDR3 in amino acids: CSSSQSDWGSYEQYF. The covered CDR3 bases are TGCTCCAGCAGTCAATCGGACTGGGGTTCCTATGAACAGTAC.

With regard to this clone: Any gene name here is a mouse gene name. The sequenced fragment ends 1 residue before the CDR3 boundary, so the rest is inferred from the germline J gene. The V call is TRBV23, the J call TRBJ1-1; TRBD1, the table's D call, lacks a check against the DNA. In germline, CDR1 is KGHTA, CDR2 FQNQQP. The CDR3 totals 15 residues. The sequenced CDR3 bases are TGCTCCAGCAGTCAAGAGGGACAGGGAGGCACAGAAGTCTTC. It specifies CSSSQEGQGGTEVF. The entire CDR3 is CSSSQEGQGGTEVFF.